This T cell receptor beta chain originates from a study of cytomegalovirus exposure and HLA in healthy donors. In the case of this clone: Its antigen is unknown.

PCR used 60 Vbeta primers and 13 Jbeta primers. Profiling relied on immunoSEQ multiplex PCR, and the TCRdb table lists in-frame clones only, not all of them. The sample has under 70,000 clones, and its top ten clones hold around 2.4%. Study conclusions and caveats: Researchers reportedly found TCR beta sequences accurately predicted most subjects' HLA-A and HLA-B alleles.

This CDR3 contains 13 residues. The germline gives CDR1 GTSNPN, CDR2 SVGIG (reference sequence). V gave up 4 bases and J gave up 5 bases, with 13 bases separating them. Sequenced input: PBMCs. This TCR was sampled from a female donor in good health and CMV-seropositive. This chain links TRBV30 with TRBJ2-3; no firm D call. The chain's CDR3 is CAWNASPGDTQYF. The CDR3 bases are TGTGCCTGGAACGCCTCGCCGGGAGATACGCAGTATTTT.